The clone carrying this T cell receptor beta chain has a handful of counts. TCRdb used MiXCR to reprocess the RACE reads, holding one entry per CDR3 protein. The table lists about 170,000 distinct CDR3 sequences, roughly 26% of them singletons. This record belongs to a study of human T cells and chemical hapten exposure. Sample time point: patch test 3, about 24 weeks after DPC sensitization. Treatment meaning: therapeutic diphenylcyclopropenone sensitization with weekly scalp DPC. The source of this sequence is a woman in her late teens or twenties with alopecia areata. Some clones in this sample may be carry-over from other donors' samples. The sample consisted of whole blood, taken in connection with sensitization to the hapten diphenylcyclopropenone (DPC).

This CDR3 is CASSRNPQGQPQHF. Here the CDR3 DNA reads TGTGCCAGCAGCAGAAACCCCCAGGGCCAGCCCCAGCATTTT. V usage is TRBV7-9 and J usage is TRBJ1-5, with D maybe TRBD1 (5 bases). CDR1 and CDR2 from the germline V gene are SEHNR and FQNEAQ (reference sequence). V gave up 5 bases and J gave up 7 bases, with 15 bases separating them. The CDR3 spans 14 residues. Filled out from reference TRBV7-9 and TRBJ1-5, the complete variable domain reads DTGVSQNPRHKITKRGQNVTFRCDPISEHNRLYWYRQTLGQGPEFLTYFQNEAQLEKSRLLSDRFSAERPKGSFSTLEIQRTEQGDSAMYLCASSRNPQGQPQHFGDGTRLSIL.